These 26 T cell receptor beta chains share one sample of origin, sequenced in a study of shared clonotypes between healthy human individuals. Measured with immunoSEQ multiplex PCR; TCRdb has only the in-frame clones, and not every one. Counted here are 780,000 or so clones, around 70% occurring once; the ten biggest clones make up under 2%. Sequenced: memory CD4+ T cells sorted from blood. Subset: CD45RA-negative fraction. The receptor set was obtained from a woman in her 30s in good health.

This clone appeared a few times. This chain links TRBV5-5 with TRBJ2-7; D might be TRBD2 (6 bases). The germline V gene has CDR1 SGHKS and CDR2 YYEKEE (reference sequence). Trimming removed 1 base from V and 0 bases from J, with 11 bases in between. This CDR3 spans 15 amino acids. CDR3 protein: CASSLRSGPSYEQYF. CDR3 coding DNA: TGTGCCAGCAGCTTGAGGAGCGGGCCCTCCTACGAGCAGTACTTC. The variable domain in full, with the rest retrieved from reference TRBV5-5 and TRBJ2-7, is DAGVTQSPTHLIKTRGQQVTLRCSPISGHKSVSWYQQVLGQGPQFIFQYYEKEERGRGNFPDRFSARQFPNYSSELNVNALLLGDSALYLCASSLRSGPSYEQYFGPGTRLTVT.

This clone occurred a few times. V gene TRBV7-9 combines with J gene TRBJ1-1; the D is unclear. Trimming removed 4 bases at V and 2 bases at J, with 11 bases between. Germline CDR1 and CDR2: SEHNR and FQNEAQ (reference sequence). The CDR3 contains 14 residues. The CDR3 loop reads CASSSIAVNTEAFF. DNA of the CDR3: TGTGCCAGCAGCTCGATTGCCGTTAACACTGAAGCTTTCTTT.

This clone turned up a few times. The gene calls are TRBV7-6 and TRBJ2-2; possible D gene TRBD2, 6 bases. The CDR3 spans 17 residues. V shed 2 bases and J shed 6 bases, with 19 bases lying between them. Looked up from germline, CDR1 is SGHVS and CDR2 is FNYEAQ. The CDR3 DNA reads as TGTGCCAGCAGCTTATCCCCGGCGGGAAGTATCGCCGGGGAGCTGTTTTTT. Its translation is CASSLSPAGSIAGELFF.

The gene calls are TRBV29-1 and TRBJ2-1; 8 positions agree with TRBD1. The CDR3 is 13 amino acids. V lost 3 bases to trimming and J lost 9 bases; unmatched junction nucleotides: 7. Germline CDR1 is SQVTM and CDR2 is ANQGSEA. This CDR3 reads CSVDSQGAGEQFF. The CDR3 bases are TGCAGCGTTGACAGTCAGGGGGCTGGTGAGCAGTTCTTC.

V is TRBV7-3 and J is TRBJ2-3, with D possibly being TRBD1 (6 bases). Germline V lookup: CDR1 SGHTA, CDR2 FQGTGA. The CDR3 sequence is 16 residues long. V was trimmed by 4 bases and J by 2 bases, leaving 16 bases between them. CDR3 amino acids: CASSSWTETFTDTQYF. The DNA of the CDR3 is TGTGCCAGCAGCTCCTGGACAGAAACCTTCACAGATACGCAGTATTTT.

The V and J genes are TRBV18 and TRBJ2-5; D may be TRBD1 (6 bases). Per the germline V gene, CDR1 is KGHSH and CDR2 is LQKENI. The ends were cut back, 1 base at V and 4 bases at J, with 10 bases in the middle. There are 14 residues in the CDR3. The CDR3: CASSPLEGGETQYF. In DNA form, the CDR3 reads TGTGCCAGCTCACCACTCGAAGGGGGAGAGACCCAGTACTTC.

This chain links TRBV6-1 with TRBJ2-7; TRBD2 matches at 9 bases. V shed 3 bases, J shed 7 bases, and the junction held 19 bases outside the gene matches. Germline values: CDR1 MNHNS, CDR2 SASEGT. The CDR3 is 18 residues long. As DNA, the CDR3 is TGTGCCAGCAGTGACCTAATAGGGGGGCTAGCGGGGAGGGGAGAGCAGTACTTC. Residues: CASSDLIGGLAGRGEQYF.

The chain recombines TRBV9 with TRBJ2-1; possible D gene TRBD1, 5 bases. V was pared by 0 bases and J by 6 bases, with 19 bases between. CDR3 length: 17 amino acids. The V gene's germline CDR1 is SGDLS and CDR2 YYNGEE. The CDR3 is CASSVGIDQGILNEQFF. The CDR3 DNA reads TGTGCCAGCAGCGTAGGGATTGATCAGGGAATTCTCAATGAGCAGTTCTTC.

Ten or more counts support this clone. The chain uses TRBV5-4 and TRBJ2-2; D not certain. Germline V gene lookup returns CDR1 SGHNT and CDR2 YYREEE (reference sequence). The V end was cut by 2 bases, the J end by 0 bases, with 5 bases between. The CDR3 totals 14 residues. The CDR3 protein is CASSFLANTGELFF. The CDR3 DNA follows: TGTGCCAGCAGCTTTCTAGCGAACACCGGGGAGCTGTTTTTT. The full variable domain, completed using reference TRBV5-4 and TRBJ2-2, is ETGVTQSPTHLIKTRGQQVTLRCSSQSGHNTVSWYQQALGQGPQFIFQYYREEENGRGNFPPRFSGLQFPNYSSELNVNALELDDSALYLCASSFLANTGELFFGEGSRLTVL.

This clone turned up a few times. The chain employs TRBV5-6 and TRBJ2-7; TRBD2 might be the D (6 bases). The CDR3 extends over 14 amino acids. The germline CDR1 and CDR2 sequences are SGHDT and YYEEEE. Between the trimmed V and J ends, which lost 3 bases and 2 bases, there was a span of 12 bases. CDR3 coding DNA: TGTGCCAGCAGCTCCAACGGACTAACCTACGAGCAGTACTTC. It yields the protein CASSSNGLTYEQYF.

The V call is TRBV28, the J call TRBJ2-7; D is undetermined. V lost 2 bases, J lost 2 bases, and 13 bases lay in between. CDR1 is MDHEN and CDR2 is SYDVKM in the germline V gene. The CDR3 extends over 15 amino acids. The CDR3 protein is CASSLSLGPTYEQYF. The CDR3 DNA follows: TGTGCCAGCAGTTTAAGTTTAGGGCCAACCTACGAGCAGTACTTC.

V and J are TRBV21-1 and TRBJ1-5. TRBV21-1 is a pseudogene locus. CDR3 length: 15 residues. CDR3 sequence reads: CASSNLRYSNQPQHF. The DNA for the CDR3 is TGTGCCAGCAGCAATTTGAGGTATAGCAATCAGCCCCAGCATTTT.

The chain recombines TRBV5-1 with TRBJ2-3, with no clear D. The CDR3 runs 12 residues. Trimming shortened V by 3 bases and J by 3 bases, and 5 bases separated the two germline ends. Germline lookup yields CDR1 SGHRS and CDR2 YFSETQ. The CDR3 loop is CASSSTTDTQYF. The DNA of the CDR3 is TGCGCCAGCAGCTCTACTACAGATACGCAGTATTTT.

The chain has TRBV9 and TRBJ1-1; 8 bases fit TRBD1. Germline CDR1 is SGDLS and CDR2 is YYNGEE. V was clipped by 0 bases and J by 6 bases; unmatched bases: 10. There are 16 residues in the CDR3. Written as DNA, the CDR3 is TGTGCCAGCAGCGTAGGACAGGGGACGCCCCGGGCTGAAGCTTTCTTT. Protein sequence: CASSVGQGTPRAEAFF.

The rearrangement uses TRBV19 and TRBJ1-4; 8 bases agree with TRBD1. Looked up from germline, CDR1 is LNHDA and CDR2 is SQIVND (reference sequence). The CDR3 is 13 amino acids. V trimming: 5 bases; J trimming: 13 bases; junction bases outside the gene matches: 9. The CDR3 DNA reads TGTGCCAGTAGTGCGCAGGGGGCGGGAAGACTGTTTTTT. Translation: CASSAQGAGRLFF. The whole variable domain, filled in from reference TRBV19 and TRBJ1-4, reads DGGITQSPKYLFRKEGQNVTLSCEQNLNHDAMYWYRQDPGQGLRLIYYSQIVNDFQKGDIAEGYSVSREKKESFPLTVTSAQKNPTAFYLCASSAQGAGRLFFGSGTQLSVL.

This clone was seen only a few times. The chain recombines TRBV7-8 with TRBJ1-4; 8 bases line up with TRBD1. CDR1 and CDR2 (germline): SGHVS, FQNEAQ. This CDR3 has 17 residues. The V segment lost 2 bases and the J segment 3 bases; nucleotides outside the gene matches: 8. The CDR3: CASSLSGGVRPNEKLFF. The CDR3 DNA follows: TGTGCCAGCAGCTTATCAGGGGGCGTTCGCCCTAATGAAAAACTGTTTTTT.

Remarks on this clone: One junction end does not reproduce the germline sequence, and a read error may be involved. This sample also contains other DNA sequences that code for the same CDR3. Here the CDR3 reads CASTTGGYEQYF. As DNA, the CDR3 is TGTGCCAGCACCACCGGGGGATACGAGCAGTACTTT. The chain uses TRBV28 and TRBJ2-7; a weak D match, TRBD2 (6 bases). The CDR3 spans 12 residues. CDR1 and CDR2 from the germline V gene are MDHEN and SYDVKM.

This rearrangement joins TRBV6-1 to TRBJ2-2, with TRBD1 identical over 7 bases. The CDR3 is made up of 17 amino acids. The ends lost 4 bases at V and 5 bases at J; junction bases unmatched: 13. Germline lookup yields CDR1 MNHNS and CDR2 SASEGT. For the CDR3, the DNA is TGTGCCAGCAGTGCCCTTCGACAGGGACGAACAACCGGGGAGCTGTTTTTT. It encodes CASSALRQGRTTGELFF.

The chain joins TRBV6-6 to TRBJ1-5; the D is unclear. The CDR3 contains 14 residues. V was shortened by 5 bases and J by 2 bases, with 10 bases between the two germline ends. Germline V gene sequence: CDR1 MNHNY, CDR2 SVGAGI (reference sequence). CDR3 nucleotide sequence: TGTGCCAGCAGTCCCCGACGCGGCAATCAGCCCCAGCATTTT. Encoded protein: CASSPRRGNQPQHF.

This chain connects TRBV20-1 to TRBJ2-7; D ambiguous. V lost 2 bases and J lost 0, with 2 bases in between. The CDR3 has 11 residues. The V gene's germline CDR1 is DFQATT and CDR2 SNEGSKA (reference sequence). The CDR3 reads CSARNSYEQYF. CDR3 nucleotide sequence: TGCAGTGCTAGAAACTCCTACGAGCAGTACTTC.

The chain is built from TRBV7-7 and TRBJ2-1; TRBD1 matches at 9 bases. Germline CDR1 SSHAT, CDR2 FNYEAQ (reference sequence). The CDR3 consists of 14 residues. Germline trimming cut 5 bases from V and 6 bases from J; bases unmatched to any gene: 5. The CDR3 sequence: CASSPGTGSNEQFF. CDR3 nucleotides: TGTGCCAGCAGCCCCGGGACAGGGTCCAATGAGCAGTTCTTC.

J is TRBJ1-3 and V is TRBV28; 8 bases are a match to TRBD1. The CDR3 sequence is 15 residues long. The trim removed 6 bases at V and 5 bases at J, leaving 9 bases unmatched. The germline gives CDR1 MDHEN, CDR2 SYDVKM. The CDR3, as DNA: TGTGCCAGCAGGCCCGGACAGGGACCCCGAAACACCATATATTTT. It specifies CASRPGQGPRNTIYF.

The CDR3 nucleotides are TGTGCCAGCAGGCTGTCCACACCCGGGTATGGCTACACCTTC. This sequence encodes CASRLSTPGYGYTF. The gene calls are TRBV5-6 and TRBJ1-2; D remains unclear. Trimming stripped 5 bases from V and 5 bases from J, with 16 bases between. In germline, CDR1 is SGHDT, CDR2 YYEEEE. The CDR3 consists of 14 residues.

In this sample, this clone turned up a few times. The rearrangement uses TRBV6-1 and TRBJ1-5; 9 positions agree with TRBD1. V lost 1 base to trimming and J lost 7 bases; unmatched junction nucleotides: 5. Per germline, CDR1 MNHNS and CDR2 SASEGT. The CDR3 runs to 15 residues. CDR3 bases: TGTGCCAGCAGTGAAGTCCCTGACAGGGGGCAGCCCCAGCATTTT. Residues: CASSEVPDRGQPQHF.

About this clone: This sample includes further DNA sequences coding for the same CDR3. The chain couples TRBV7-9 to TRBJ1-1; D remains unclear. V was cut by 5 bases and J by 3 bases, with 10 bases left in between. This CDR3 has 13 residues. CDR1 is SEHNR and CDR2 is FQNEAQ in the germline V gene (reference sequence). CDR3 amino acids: CASSPQRDTEAFF. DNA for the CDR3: TGTGCCAGCAGCCCACAACGCGACACTGAAGCTTTCTTT.

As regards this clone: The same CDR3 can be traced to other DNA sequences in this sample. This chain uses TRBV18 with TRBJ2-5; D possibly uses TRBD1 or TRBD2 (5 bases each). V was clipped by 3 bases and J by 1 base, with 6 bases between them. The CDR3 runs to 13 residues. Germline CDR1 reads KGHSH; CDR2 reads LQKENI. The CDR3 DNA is TGTGCCAGCTCACCCGGGACCCAAGAGACCCAGTACTTC. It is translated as CASSPGTQETQYF.